The 16 T cell receptor beta chains below were found in one sample sequenced in a study of blood T cell repertoires in COVID-19. Profiled with immunoSEQ multiplex PCR; TCRdb holds only in-frame clones, not every one. The repertoire holds roughly 250,000 clones, with roughly 89% as singletons. The specimen was peripheral blood. Receptor source: a man aged 30-40 years with acute or convalescent COVID-19.

The chain is built from TRBV6-5 and TRBJ2-7; the D gene is possibly TRBD2 (5 bases). Germline-derived CDR1 and CDR2 are MNHEY and SVGAGI. The CDR3 extends over 13 amino acids. V lost 8 bases, J lost 4 bases, and 15 bases lay in between. The CDR3 region has the DNA TGTGCCAGCCTGCGGGTGGACGGGTACGAGCAGTACTTC. This sequence encodes CASLRVDGYEQYF.

The chain has TRBV5-6 and TRBJ2-7; 8 bases line up with TRBD2. The germline CDR1 and CDR2 sequences are SGHDT and YYEEEE. The CDR3 loop spans 14 amino acids. V was clipped by 7 bases and J by 2 bases; unmatched bases: 8. The CDR3 region has the DNA TGTGCCAGCTCCACTAGCGGTCTTACCTACGAGCAGTACTTC. Its protein is CASSTSGLTYEQYF.

Here the CDR3 DNA reads TGTGCCAGCAGCTTGGCGACTAGCGGGAGCAATGAGCAGTTCTTC. Translation: CASSLATSGSNEQFF. The V gene is TRBV5-4, the J gene TRBJ2-1; TRBD2 matches at 12 bases. Germline CDR1 is SGHNT and CDR2 is YYREEE (reference sequence). Trimming removed 0 bases from V and 6 bases from J; junction bases left unmatched: 1. The CDR3 runs 15 residues. Drawing the rest from reference TRBV5-4 and TRBJ2-1, the complete variable domain is ETGVTQSPTHLIKTRGQQVTLRCSSQSGHNTVSWYQQALGQGPQFIFQYYREEENGRGNFPPRFSGLQFPNYSSELNVNALELDDSALYLCASSLATSGSNEQFFGPGTRLTVL.

The V and J genes are TRBV18 and TRBJ2-7; TRBD1 aligns across 8 bases. This CDR3 region has 16 residues. With 2 bases clipped from V and 3 bases from J, the junction kept 9 bases outside the gene matches. Germline loops: CDR1 KGHSH, CDR2 LQKENI. The CDR3 is CASSPRGRDRGYEQYF. CDR3 DNA: TGTGCCAGCTCACCAAGGGGCCGAGACAGGGGCTACGAGCAGTACTTC.

The chain has TRBV18 and TRBJ1-4; D perhaps matches TRBD1 (6 bases). This CDR3 contains 15 residues. The germline V gene encodes CDR1 KGHSH and CDR2 LQKENI. V was cut by 5 bases and J by 5 bases, with 15 bases left in between. CDR3 sequence reads: CASSSATGGNEKLFF. In DNA form, the CDR3 reads TGTGCCAGCTCATCGGCGACAGGTGGAAATGAAAAACTGTTTTTT. Looking up the rest from reference TRBV18 and TRBJ1-4 gives the full variable domain: NAGVMQNPRHLVRRRGQEARLRCSPMKGHSHVYWYRQLPEEGLKFMVYLQKENIIDESGMPKERFSAEFPKEGPSILRIQQVVRGDSAAYFCASSSATGGNEKLFFGSGTQLSVL.

This sequence joins TRBV24-1 and TRBJ2-7; D remains unclear. Trimming took 8 bases from V and 3 from J, leaving 19 bases between them. In germline, CDR1 is KGHDR, CDR2 SFDVKD. The CDR3 length is 15 residues. In nucleotides, the CDR3 is TGTGCCACCACCTACGGCCGAACGAGGCACTACGAGCAGTACTTC. It translates to CATTYGRTRHYEQYF.

The V gene is TRBV7-9, the J gene TRBJ2-1; the D is unclear. There are 12 residues in the CDR3. Trimming took off 2 bases at V and 10 bases at J, with 9 bases between the two ends. The germline V gene has CDR1 SEHNR and CDR2 FQNEAQ (reference sequence). CDR3 region: CASSLIRREQFF. Here the CDR3 DNA reads TGTGCCAGCAGCTTAATAAGGCGGGAGCAGTTCTTC.

This clone has a single count. V gene TRBV5-5 combines with J gene TRBJ1-6, with D possibly being TRBD1 (5 bases). The CDR3 totals 15 residues. In germline, CDR1 is SGHKS, CDR2 YYEKEE (reference sequence). The ends were cut back, 7 bases at V and 0 bases at J, with 11 bases in the middle. The CDR3 here is CASGGESSYNSPLHF. CDR3 DNA: TGTGCCAGCGGGGGGGAGAGCTCCTATAATTCACCCCTCCACTTT.

The rearrangement uses TRBV6-6 and TRBJ2-3; D is undetermined. The CDR3 runs 12 residues. Trimming cost V 7 bases and J 0 bases, with 5 bases left between them. The V gene's germline CDR1 is MNHNY and CDR2 SVGAGI (reference sequence). The CDR3 sequence is CASTGSTDTQYF. CDR3 coding DNA: TGTGCCAGCACCGGTAGCACAGATACGCAGTATTTT.

Only a few counts were recorded for this clone. This chain links TRBV7-8 with TRBJ2-7; D perhaps matches TRBD2 (5 bases). Trimming took 3 bases from V and 6 from J, leaving 12 bases between them. This CDR3 has 13 amino acids. The V gene's germline CDR1 is SGHVS and CDR2 FQNEAQ. The CDR3 loop reads CASSLIPEGEQYF. DNA of the CDR3: TGTGCCAGCAGCTTGATCCCCGAGGGCGAGCAGTACTTC.

The chain joins TRBV12-5 to TRBJ2-3; 8 nucleotides match TRBD2. V lost 6 bases and J lost 4; bases outside the gene matches: 9. The CDR3 has 15 amino acids. Germline V CDR1 and CDR2: LGHNT, FRNRAP. The CDR3 DNA reads as TGTGCTAGTGGACAGGGACTAGTGGAGGCAGATACGCAGTATTTT. It translates to CASGQGLVEADTQYF. Using reference TRBV12-5 and TRBJ2-3 for the parts outside the CDR3, the full variable domain is DARVTQTPRHKVTEMGQEVTMRCQPILGHNTVFWYRQTMMQGLELLAYFRNRAPLDDSGMPKDRFSAEMPDATLATLKIQPSEPRDSAVYFCASGQGLVEADTQYFGPGTRLTVL.

This rearrangement joins TRBV27 to TRBJ2-3, with 9 bases lining up with TRBD2. The length of the CDR3 is 15 residues. Germline V lookup: CDR1 MNHEY, CDR2 SMNVEV (reference sequence). The J segment lost 2 bases and the V segment lost 3 bases, leaving 3 bases of the junction unmatched. The CDR3 sequence is CASSFLAGITDTQYF. The DNA for the CDR3 is TGTGCCAGCAGTTTCCTAGCGGGGATCACAGATACGCAGTATTTT.

The chain carries TRBV10-3 and TRBJ1-2; no clear D. The CDR3 has 12 amino acids. Germline CDR1 reads ENHRY; CDR2 reads SYGVKD. Trimming shortened V by 0 bases and J by 7 bases, and 6 bases separated the two germline ends. The CDR3: CAISESFSGYTF. CDR3 nucleotide sequence: TGTGCCATCAGTGAGTCGTTTAGTGGCTACACCTTC.

The V gene is TRBV7-9, the J gene TRBJ1-1; no reliable D call. Germline lookup yields CDR1 SEHNR and CDR2 FQNEAQ (reference sequence). The CDR3 loop spans 14 amino acids. Trimming removed 5 bases at V and 5 bases at J, with 15 bases between. This CDR3 reads CASSHRREGTEAFF. In nucleotides, the CDR3 is TGTGCCAGCAGCCACCGGAGGGAAGGGACTGAAGCTTTCTTT.

This clone has just one count. In DNA form, the CDR3 reads TGCGCCAGCAGCTTGGTTCCCATGCGAGAAGAGACCCAGTACTTC. Translated: CASSLVPMREETQYF. The V call is TRBV5-1, the J call TRBJ2-5; D gene uncertain. CDR3 size: 15 residues. V gave up 0 bases and J gave up 3 bases, with 12 bases separating them. Germline V gene sequence: CDR1 SGHRS, CDR2 YFSETQ.

This clone was seen a single time. V and J are TRBV9 and TRBJ2-1, with D unresolved. This CDR3 has 14 residues. Germline CDR1 is SGDLS and CDR2 is YYNGEE. The V end was cut by 3 bases, the J end by 6 bases, with 13 bases between. CDR3 sequence: CASSAPAPLNEQFF. The DNA for the CDR3 is TGTGCCAGCAGCGCTCCCGCTCCACTCAATGAGCAGTTCTTC. The full variable domain, in which reference TRBV9 and TRBJ2-1 provide the parts outside the CDR3, is DSGVTQTPKHLITATGQRVTLRCSPRSGDLSVYWYQQSLDQGLQFLIQYYNGEERAKGNILERFSAQQFPDLHSELNLSSLELGDSALYFCASSAPAPLNEQFFGPGTRLTVL.